These 9 T cell receptor beta chains originate from one sample sequenced in a study of cytomegalovirus exposure and HLA in healthy donors. With 60 Vbeta and 13 Jbeta primers, the PCR was carried out. Sequencing used immunoSEQ multiplex PCR; TCRdb keeps in-frame clones, though not all of them. The table lists about 100,000 clones, roughly 79% of them singletons. Sequenced material: PBMCs. The receptor source for this set is a woman in her forties in good health and CMV-seronegative.

The chain combines TRBV5-6 with TRBJ2-5; D may be TRBD1 (6 bases). Looked up from germline, CDR1 is SGHDT and CDR2 is YYEEEE. V was pared by 2 bases and J by 5 bases, with 16 bases between. The CDR3 sequence is 15 residues long. The CDR3 nucleotides read TGTGCCAGCAGCTTAGGGGGTCTGGGTACGGAGACCCAGTACTTC. Its translation: CASSLGGLGTETQYF.

The chain recombines TRBV5-6 with TRBJ2-3, with 12 bases identical to TRBD1. V was clipped by 4 bases and J by 5 bases; unmatched bases: 5. The germline V gene encodes CDR1 SGHDT and CDR2 YYEEEE. CDR3 length: 15 amino acids. This chain's CDR3 is CASSRGQGAGDTQYF. The CDR3 bases are TGTGCCAGCAGCAGGGGACAGGGGGCCGGAGATACGCAGTATTTT.

The chain recombines TRBV4-1 with TRBJ2-1, with 11 positions matching TRBD2. Germline V lookup: CDR1 MGHRA, CDR2 YSYEKL. V trimming: 0 bases; J trimming: 10 bases; junction bases outside the gene matches: 2. The CDR3 extends over 14 amino acids. The CDR3 DNA reads as TGCGCCAGCAGCCAAGATTGGACTAGCGGGGAGCAGTTCTTC. Its protein product is CASSQDWTSGEQFF.

This clone was detected once. V is TRBV2 and J is TRBJ2-4; D perhaps matches TRBD1 (6 bases). V was trimmed by 8 bases and J by 0 bases, leaving 14 bases between them. The germline V gene has CDR1 SNHLY and CDR2 FYNNEI. The CDR3 totals 15 residues. The DNA of the CDR3 is TGTGCCAGCCTAAAAGGGGGTTTAGCCAAAAACATTCAGTACTTC. It yields the protein CASLKGGLAKNIQYF.

The chain combines TRBV4-2 with TRBJ1-2; D may be TRBD1 (5 bases). Trimming took off 1 base at V and 2 bases at J, with 8 bases between the two ends. The CDR3 covers 14 residues. Germline values: CDR1 LGHNA, CDR2 YNFKEQ. In nucleotides, the CDR3 is TGTGCCAGCAGCCAAGGGACATCAAACTATGGCTACACCTTC. This sequence encodes CASSQGTSNYGYTF.

This chain uses TRBV30 with TRBJ2-7; D unresolved. The CDR3 has 11 residues. Trimming stripped 6 bases from V and 6 bases from J, with 12 bases between. Germline V gene data show CDR1 as GTSNPN and CDR2 as SVGIG (reference sequence). CDR3 in DNA: TGTGCCTGCACAGAGTCTATCGAGCAGTACTTC. Its translation is CACTESIEQYF.

The count of this clone is one. The chain combines TRBV7-7 with TRBJ2-3, with D possibly being TRBD2 (5 bases). This CDR3 spans 14 amino acids. V lost 2 bases and J 4 bases, leaving 10 bases between the germline ends. CDR1 is SSHAT and CDR2 is FNYEAQ in the germline V gene (reference sequence). The CDR3: CASSLNQEADTQYF. CDR3 in DNA: TGTGCCAGCAGCTTAAACCAGGAGGCAGATACGCAGTATTTT.

Concerning this clone: At one of its ends the junction is not consistent with the germline gene, which may arise from a read error. CDR3 amino acids: CASSTYRTRPDQPQNF. Written as DNA, the CDR3 is TGTGCCAGCAGCACCTACAGGACCAGACCCGATCAGCCCCAGAATTTT. The chain joins TRBV5-6 to TRBJ1-5; D is perhaps TRBD1 (5 bases). This CDR3 region has 16 residues. Germline loops: CDR1 SGHDT, CDR2 YYEEEE.

The J gene is TRBJ2-3, the V gene TRBV20-1; D may be TRBD2 (5 bases). CDR3 length: 11 amino acids. From germline, CDR1 is DFQATT and CDR2 SNEGSKA (reference sequence). Deletions cut 5 bases from V and 5 bases from J, with 8 bases between. CDR3 loop: CSAGSGDTQYF. The CDR3 nucleotides are TGCAGTGCTGGCAGCGGAGATACGCAGTATTTT.